The rows below give T cell receptor beta chains drawn from one sample of a study of blood T cell repertoires in COVID-19. The assay was immunoSEQ multiplex PCR, and TCRdb's table has in-frame clones only and misses some. The sample contains roughly 120,000 clones, roughly 88% of which appear only once. The sequenced sample consisted of peripheral blood. The origin of the receptors is a woman in her forties or fifties with active or convalescent COVID-19. The CDR3 runs from the conserved cysteine through the conserved F or W. A D gene is named only where the DNA matches it firmly. Some rows have no size entry. The others give once, few or many, or a class for an expanded clone.

>few|TRBJ1-4|-|TRBV28
TGTGCCAGCAGTTCGACAATTCCTAATGAAAAACTGTTTTTT
CASSSTIPNEKLFF
>once|TRBJ1-1|-|TRBV5-1
TGCGCCAGCAGCCCCCCTTCGGGGGAAGGCACTGAAGCTTTCTTT
CASSPPSGEGTEAFF
>-|TRBJ2-7|-|TRBV30
TGTGCCTGGAGCCACGGTTCGGTTAGCGGAAAATACGAGCAGTACTTC
CAWSHGSVSGKYEQYF
>-|TRBJ2-7|-|TRBV29-1
TGCAGCGTGGCGGGGAGCTCCTACGAGCAGTACTTC
CSVAGSSYEQYF
>-|TRBJ1-1|-|TRBV9
TGTGCCAGCAGGGGGGAGGGTAGCACTGAAGCTTTCTTT
CASRGEGSTEAFF
>-|TRBJ2-5|TRBD2|TRBV14
TGTGCCAGCAGCCTACTAGCGGACCAAGAGACCCAGTACTTC
CASSLLADQETQYF
>-|TRBJ2-1|-|TRBV11-2
TGTGCCAGCAGCTTAGGGCAGGTGGCCCCCTACAATGAGCAGTTCTTC
CASSLGQVAPYNEQFF
>-|TRBJ2-3|TRBD1|TRBV7-9
TGTGCCAGCAGCTTCGGGACAGGGGGCACAGATACGCAGTATTTT
CASSFGTGGTDTQYF
>-|TRBJ2-7|TRBD1|TRBV2
TGTGCCAGCAGTGAAGCCTACCGGACAGGGGCCTACGAGCAGTACTTC
CASSEAYRTGAYEQYF
>-|TRBJ2-3|TRBD2|TRBV19
TGTGCCAGTAGTATGGCAGCGGCGGGGGGAGATACGCAGTATTTT
CASSMAAAGGDTQYF
>-|TRBJ2-3|-|TRBV7-2
TGTGCCAGCAGCTTCAGGCTCACAGATACGCAGTATTTT
CASSFRLTDTQYF
>-|TRBJ2-5|TRBD1|TRBV6-2/TRBV6-3
TGTGCCAGCAGTTTTGGGACAGGGATGGTAGAGACCCAGTACTTC
CASSFGTGMVETQYF
>-|TRBJ2-7|-|TRBV7-8
TGTGCCAGCAGGGGCACGTACGAGCAGTACTTC
CASRGTYEQYF
>-|TRBJ1-3|-|TRBV9
TGTGCCAGCAGCTATTCTAGCGGGGCCTCTGGAAACACCATATATTTT
CASSYSSGASGNTIYF
>-|TRBJ2-2|-|TRBV7-2
TGTGCCAGCAGCACTAACAGGGTCACCGGGGAGCTGTTTTTT
CASSTNRVTGELFF
>-|TRBJ2-5|-|TRBV5-5
TGTGCCAGCAGCTCCGGGGTTGAAGAGACCCAGTACTTC
CASSSGVEETQYF
>-|TRBJ2-1|-|TRBV9
TGTGCCAGCAGCGTAGGCGACAGCTACAATGAGCAGTTCTTC
CASSVGDSYNEQFF
>-|TRBJ2-4|-|TRBV5-8
TGTGCCAGCAGCTCGATGGAGGAGGCCAAAAACATTCAGTACTTC
CASSSMEEAKNIQYF
>-|TRBJ2-7|-|TRBV7-2
TGTGCCAGCGCCGTCCAGTACTACTCCTACGAGCAGTACTTC
CASAVQYYSYEQYF
>-|TRBJ2-7|TRBD2|TRBV4-1
TGCGCCAGCAGCCTCCCACTAGCGGGAGGCGAGCAGTACTTC
CASSLPLAGGEQYF
>-|TRBJ2-7|-|TRBV28
TGTGCCAGCAGCCGAATCGGACAGCCCTCCTACGAGCAGTACTTC
CASSRIGQPSYEQYF
>-|TRBJ2-7|TRBD2|TRBV6-5
TGTGCCAGCAGGAGACTAGCGGGAGGGAGGGAGCAGTACTTC
CASRRLAGGREQYF
>-|TRBJ2-1|-|TRBV30
TGTGCCTGTTCGGAAACTACCGGAAACAATGAGCAGTTCTTC
CACSETTGNNEQFF